A single T cell receptor beta chain is shown here with its context. Its binding antigen is unknown. Base quality data are lacking; no much larger clone is found one base away. The CDR3, from cysteine to phenylalanine, totals 15 residues. This entry keeps only the CDR3 DNA: 45 bases, framed from base 1. CDR1 and CDR2 are drawn from the germline V gene (reference sequence): DFQATT, SNEGSKA. V sheds 4 bases and J sheds 4 bases, leaving 20 bases between their ends. The adjacent samples were made up of nontumor breast tissue that surrounded the tumor. Instrument on record: Illumina HiSeq 2000. Multiplex PCR amplification was used to build the TCR beta chain libraries. The amplified TCR beta chain products were analyzed by high-throughput sequencing. TCRdb handled the public reads itself, with Q25 trimming in fastp and clone calling in MiXCR, and kept productive beta chains. Records with the same CDR3 protein are collapsed into one entry carrying the most frequent genes and DNA. The sample table holds fewer than 15,000 distinct CDR3 sequences, of which around three fifths were seen once. The ten largest clones take up about 49% of the sample.

This entry belongs to a study of breast tumors, draining lymph nodes, adjacent tissues (dated by TCRdb to 2016 to 2018). Regarding the research as a whole: The study compared TCR beta repertoires across tumor, adjacent nontumor tissue and axillary lymph nodes from breast cancer patients. The study was designed to assess the relationships and possible T-cell exchange between tumor, surrounding tissue and draining lymph node repertoires in human breast cancer. The study at large found these results: The data were judged consistent with most tumor T cells deriving from the lymph node and then expanding within tumor tissue. Tumor T-cell repertoires showed less diversity than lymph node repertoires and more diversity than nontumor tissue repertoires, and tumor T-cell repertoires showed preferential V and J gene usage. The study presented the conclusion that tumor T cells originate in lymph nodes as consistent with a hypothesis, not as something directly demonstrated. Tumor and nontumor tissue repertoires were significantly more similar in luminal-like than in basal-like breast cancer.

This receptor was obtained from a female donor with breast cancer. Some clones in this sample may be carry-over from other donors' samples. The sample comprised tumor-adjacent breast tissue. The V and J segments used are TRBV20-1 and TRBJ2-7; no D segment can be confidently identified. The DNA sequence reads TGCAGTGCTATAAATTTAGAACAGTCCAATTACGAGCAGTACTTC. Translated, this gives CSAINLEQSNYEQYF.